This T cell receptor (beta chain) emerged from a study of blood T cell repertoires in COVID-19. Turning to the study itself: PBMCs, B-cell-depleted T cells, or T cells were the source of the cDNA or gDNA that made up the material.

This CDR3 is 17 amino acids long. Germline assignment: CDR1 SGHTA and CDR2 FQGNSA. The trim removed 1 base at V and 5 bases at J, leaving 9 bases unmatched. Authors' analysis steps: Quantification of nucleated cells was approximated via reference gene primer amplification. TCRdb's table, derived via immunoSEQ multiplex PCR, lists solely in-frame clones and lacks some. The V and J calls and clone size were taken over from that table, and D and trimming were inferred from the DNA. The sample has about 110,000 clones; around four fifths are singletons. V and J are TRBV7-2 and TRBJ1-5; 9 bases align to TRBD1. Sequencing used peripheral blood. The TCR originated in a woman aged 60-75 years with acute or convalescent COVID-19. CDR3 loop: CASSLGQGVSWHQPQHF. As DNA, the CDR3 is TGTGCCAGCAGCTTAGGACAGGGGGTATCGTGGCATCAGCCCCAGCATTTT.